The source of this TCR beta chain is a study of OX40 agonist ivuxolimab in advanced cancers. The study, taken as a whole, reports: CD8+ T cells were the subset that, on average, had more expanded clones than CD4+.

Assay used: immunoSEQ multiplex PCR; TCRdb lists only in-frame clones, some missing. The sample lists 75,000 to 80,000 clones, approximately 95% occurring once. Comments on this clone: What it recognizes is unknown.

Trimming removed 7 bases from V and 9 bases from J; junction bases left unmatched: 13. This CDR3 has 15 amino acids. Per the germline V gene, CDR1 is MNHNY and CDR2 is SVGAGI (reference sequence). The chain employs TRBV6-6 and TRBJ2-1; 9 nucleotides line up with TRBD2. This clonotype was sampled from an adult with an advanced solid tumor such as melanoma, head and neck, liver or kidney cancer. The sample consisted of CD4+ or CD8+ T cells sorted from blood, taken in a trial of the OX40 agonist ivuxolimab. DNA of the CDR3: TGTGCCAGCACCTCCTTGGCGGGGGGGCTTGGTGAGCAGTTCTTC. Its translation: CASTSLAGGLGEQFF.